The sequence of this T cell receptor (beta chain) was determined in a study of PD-L1 blockade in urothelial cancer. Study-wide background: Per blood sample, T cells had a median of 141,255. General study results and limits: Clones that were tumor-associated expanded more in the blood of durable-benefit patients at 3 weeks.

About this clone: What it recognizes is unknown.

V was cut by 2 bases and J by 10 bases, with 9 bases left in between. The CDR3 is 12 amino acids. Looked up from germline, CDR1 is MDHEN and CDR2 is SYDVKM. Templates that were synthetic TCR analogs were spiked into each PCR. This table comes from immunoSEQ multiplex PCR, and its TCRdb copy is limited to in-frame clones, with some not included. The sample lists about 76,000 clones; approximately 80% were seen once. Material: PBMCs, obtained around atezolizumab (anti-PD-L1) treatment. This receptor was taken from a man in his 70s with urothelial cancer. This chain uses TRBV28 with TRBJ2-1; D ambiguous. CDR3 nucleotides: TGTGCCAGCAGTTTAGCTGTTAGCGAGCAGTTCTTC. Protein: CASSLAVSEQFF.